The clone carrying this T cell receptor (beta chain) was detected ten times or more. Its antigen is unknown. The sample originates from a study of T cells in Graves' hyperthyroidism and ophthalmopathy. Points from the study as a whole: Most thyroid clonotypes with frequency above 0.001 were detected in blood.

Diagnosis rested on symptoms, serum thyroxine and TRAb, thyroid ultrasound, and orbital computed tomography. Germline CDR1 is LNHDA and CDR2 is SQIVND (reference sequence). CDR3 length equals 16 residues. The V end lost 8 bases, the J end lost 7 bases, and 24 bases lay between the germline ends. RNA transcripts yielded amplified TCR beta CDR3 regions. Initially, a first-round RT-PCR of the TCR CDR3 employed the HTBI primer set. TCRdb fed the multiplex PCR reads into MiXCR, producing one record per CDR3 protein. Here the sample spans approximately 600,000 distinct CDR3 sequences, roughly 14% being singletons.

This chain joins TRBV19 and TRBJ2-1; D perhaps matches TRBD2 (6 bases). Sequencing used blood. This receptor was taken from a woman under 40 with Graves' hyperthyroidism that later progressed to Graves' ophthalmopathy. CDR3 amino acids: CASEAGGTGVRNEQFF. CDR3 coding DNA: TGTGCCAGTGAGGCAGGCGGAACGGGAGTGCGTAATGAGCAGTTCTTC.